This T cell receptor beta chain was retrieved from a study of cytomegalovirus exposure and HLA in healthy donors. The assay was immunoSEQ multiplex PCR, and TCRdb's table has in-frame clones only and misses some. The data contain approximately 270,000 clones, approximately 86% of them singletons. The V end was cut by 4 bases, the J end by 6 bases, with 12 bases between. The CDR3 consists of 13 residues. Germline V gene data show CDR1 as SGHTA and CDR2 as FQGNSA. The TCR comes from a woman in her late teens or twenties in good health and CMV-seronegative. This chain links TRBV7-2 with TRBJ1-1, with D tentatively TRBD1 (5 bases). The material sequenced was PBMCs. CDR3 coding DNA: TGTGCCAGCAGCTCCCGGGCGGGGGCTGAAGCTTTCTTT. This gives the protein CASSSRAGAEAFF. The full variable domain, rest sourced from reference TRBV7-2 and TRBJ1-1, is GAGVSQSPSNKVTEKGKDVELRCDPISGHTALYWYRQSLGQGLEFLIYFQGNSAPDKSGLPSDRFSAERTGGSVSTLTIQRTQQEDSAVYLCASSSRAGAEAFFGQGTRLTVV.